These T cell receptor beta chains were read from a single sample in a study of metastatic and nonmetastatic thyroid tumors. TCRdb re-called the PCR reads with MiXCR. The sample lists tens of thousands of clones, around a quarter seen once, with roughly 15% in the top ten. Sample: blood. The source of these receptors is a female donor with papillary thyroid cancer or a benign thyroid nodule (not recorded which). Some clones in this sample may be carry-over from other donors' samples. CDR3s include the opening cysteine and the closing phenylalanine or tryptophan. A D gene is named only where the DNA matches it firmly. Only some rows state a clone size, as once, few, many or a class for expanded clones.

d_gene	abundance	v_gene	j_gene	CDR3nt	CDR3aa
NA	many	TRBV4-3	TRBJ2-1	TGCGCCAGCAGCCAAGATGCTCACTTCTACAATGAGCAGTTCTTC	CASSQDAHFYNEQFF
NA	few	TRBV6-5	TRBJ1-2	TGTGCCATCAGTTCACGGTGGGGGGTATGGGGCTACACCTTC	CAISSRWGVWGYTF
TRBD2	many	TRBV24-1	TRBJ2-2	TGTGCCACCAGTGATTATAGCGGGAGGGCCGGCGGGGAGCTGTTTTTT	CATSDYSGRAGGELFF
TRBD2	many	TRBV11-3	TRBJ2-3	TGTGCCAGCGAGGCCCTTAGCGGGCCTACGCAGTATTTT	CASEALSGPTQYF
TRBD1	many	TRBV28	TRBJ2-2	TGTGCCAGCAAACAGGGGACCGGGGAGCTGTTTTTT	CASKQGTGELFF
NA	NA	TRBV11-2	TRBJ2-7	TGTGCCAGCAGCTCCCCGGGGTGGGGGAGGAGCGACGAGCAGTACTTC	CASSSPGWGRSDEQYF
TRBD1	NA	TRBV30	TRBJ1-2	TGTGCCTGGAGCCATCCAGGGGGCTCCTACACCTTC	CAWSHPGGSYTF
NA	NA	TRBV6-2/TRBV6-3	TRBJ1-2	TGTGCCAGCAGTTACCTTGGGGGCGCTAACTATGGCTACACCTTC	CASSYLGGANYGYTF
NA	many	TRBV7-6	TRBJ1-1	TGTGCCAGCAGCTTAAGTATGAACACTGAAGCTTTCTTT	CASSLSMNTEAFF
NA	many	TRBV4-2	TRBJ1-5	TGTGCCAGCAGCCAAGGGGGAGGGATGGACCAGCCCCAGCATTTT	CASSQGGGMDQPQHF
TRBD2	many	TRBV5-4	TRBJ2-5	TGTGCCAGCAGCTTGTCGGCGGGAGTAAGTCGGATACAAGAGACCCAGTACTTC	CASSLSAGVSRIQETQYF
NA	many	TRBV18	TRBJ1-4	TGTGCCAGCTCACTCAGGGCAGCAACTAATGAAAAACTGTTTTTT	CASSLRAATNEKLFF
NA	many	TRBV7-2	TRBJ2-7	TGTGCCAGCAGTCCTACCTCTCAGGGAAGGCAGTACTTC	CASSPTSQGRQYF
NA	many	TRBV24-1	TRBJ2-2	TGTGCCACCAGTGATTCATCAGTCGCAGGGTATATACCCAACACCGGGGAGCTGTTTTTT	CATSDSSVAGYIPNTGELFF
NA	few	TRBV20-1	TRBJ2-2	TGCAGTGCTAGACGGGACGGGCGGTCGGGGGAGCTGTTTTTT	CSARRDGRSGELFF
TRBD1	NA	TRBV20-1	TRBJ1-2	TGCAGTGCTACGACAGGGTTTGAAGGGGGCTACACCTTC	CSATTGFEGGYTF
TRBD1	few	TRBV28	TRBJ1-1	TGTGCCAGCAGTCCAGGGGGATCGGGCACTGAAGCTTTCTTT	CASSPGGSGTEAFF
NA	NA	TRBV24-1	TRBJ2-7	TGTGCCGCCAGCCCCCCCGGGTGCGAGCAGTACTTC	CAASPPGCEQYF
NA	few	TRBV6-4	TRBJ2-3	TGTGCCAGCACTATATCTAGCACAGATACGCAGTATTTT	CASTISSTDTQYF
TRBD2	NA	TRBV9	TRBJ2-1	TGTGCCAGCAGCTCACCGGGACTAGGTATCCGTGAGCAGTTCTTC	CASSSPGLGIREQFF
NA	many	TRBV7-7	TRBJ2-3	TGTGCTAGCAGCCCCCTAGGGGTGTCGGGGGATACGCAGTATTTT	CASSPLGVSGDTQYF
NA	medium-sized	TRBV12-3/TRBV12-4	TRBJ2-1	TGTGCCAGCGGCTGGGGGGATGAGCAGTTCTTC	CASGWGDEQFF
NA	many	TRBV29-1	TRBJ2-2	TGCAGCGTGTCAGAGGCCGGGGAGCTGTTTTTT	CSVSEAGELFF
NA	NA	TRBV20-1	TRBJ1-2	TGCAGTGAGGGGCAGGTAAACTATGGCTACACCTTC	CSEGQVNYGYTF
NA	many	TRBV27	TRBJ1-1	TGTGCCAGCATCTATTGGGGACGGAACACTGAAGCTTTCTTT	CASIYWGRNTEAFF
NA	many	TRBV19	TRBJ2-7	TGTGCCAGTAGTCCCCAGGGGAGTGGCTCCTACGAGCAGTACTTC	CASSPQGSGSYEQYF
NA	many	TRBV5-1	TRBJ2-2	TGCGCCAGCAGTTCGGACCCGAACACCGGGGAGCTGTTTTTT	CASSSDPNTGELFF
TRBD2	NA	TRBV7-2	TRBJ2-7	TGTGCCAGCAGCACCCGGACTAGCGGCTCCTACGAGCAGTACTTC	CASSTRTSGSYEQYF
NA	NA	TRBV30	TRBJ2-7	TGTGCCTGGAGTGTACTCAAAGGCTACGAGCAGTACTTC	CAWSVLKGYEQYF
NA	NA	TRBV5-1	TRBJ1-1	TGCGCCAGCAGCCCCAAAACATACAGGAACACTGAAGCTTTCTTT	CASSPKTYRNTEAFF
TRBD1	many	TRBV28	TRBJ1-5	TGTGCCAGCAGTCCAACGACAGGGTATCAGCCCCAGCATTTT	CASSPTTGYQPQHF
TRBD1	many	TRBV7-9	TRBJ2-5	TGTGCCAGCAGCCAAGACAGGGCCCAAGAGACCCAGTACTTC	CASSQDRAQETQYF
NA	many	TRBV5-1	TRBJ1-2	TGCGCCAGCAGCGACGGGGCGAAATACACCTTC	CASSDGAKYTF
NA	NA	TRBV20-1	TRBJ2-7	TGCAGTGCTAGAACGGACTACTCCTACGAGCAGTACTTC	CSARTDYSYEQYF
TRBD2	NA	TRBV12-3/TRBV12-4	TRBJ2-2	TGTGCCAGCAGTAGCGCGGCGACTAGCGTGATCCTTCCGGACACCGGGGAGCTGTTTTTT	CASSSAATSVILPDTGELFF
NA	few	TRBV12-3/TRBV12-4	TRBJ2-7	TGTGCCAGCAGCAACCGCGTGATAACAAGCCACGAGCAGTACTTC	CASSNRVITSHEQYF
NA	many	TRBV7-3	TRBJ2-1	TGTGCCAGCAGCCCCGCGCCGACCAATGAGCAGTTCTTC	CASSPAPTNEQFF
NA	NA	TRBV3-1	TRBJ2-2	TGTGCCAGCAGAGGTACAGGCCCCGGGCAGCTGTTTTTT	CASRGTGPGQLFF
NA	few	TRBV19	TRBJ2-3	TGTGCCAGTAAGGAGCGAATGGTCACGGATACGCAGTATTTT	CASKERMVTDTQYF
NA	many	TRBV11-1	TRBJ2-7	TGTGCCAGCAGCTTAAGTCGGGGAGGGGGCGAGCAGTACTTC	CASSLSRGGGEQYF
TRBD2	NA	TRBV5-1	TRBJ2-7	TGCGCCAGCAGCTTGGGTCCGGGACTAGGCACCTACGAGCAGTACTTC	CASSLGPGLGTYEQYF
NA	few	TRBV6-1	TRBJ1-2	TGTGCCAGCAGCAACGACCCGGAAGACGGCTACACCTTC	CASSNDPEDGYTF
NA	few	TRBV29-1	TRBJ2-6	TGCATCGTCCTGTTCTCTGGGGCCAACGTCCTGACTTTC	CIVLFSGANVLTF
TRBD2	many	TRBV4-3	TRBJ2-7	TGCGCCAGCAGCCTTTGGACTAGCGGTTCCTACGAGCAGTACTTC	CASSLWTSGSYEQYF
NA	many	TRBV5-7	TRBJ1-2	TGTGCCAGCAGCATCCCACCATACTATGGCTACACCTTC	CASSIPPYYGYTF
NA	NA	TRBV20-1	TRBJ1-2	TGCAGTGCTAGAGATCGGGGGGCCGCTATGAACTATGGCTACACCTTC	CSARDRGAAMNYGYTF
TRBD1	large	TRBV7-8	TRBJ2-1	TGTGCCAGCAGCTCCTATGGGGGTTACAGGGGATATGAGCAGTTCTTC	CASSSYGGYRGYEQFF
NA	many	TRBV15	TRBJ2-5	TGTGCCACCAGCAGAGAGCCAAGGAGAACCCAAGAGACCCAGTACTTC	CATSREPRRTQETQYF
TRBD2	many	TRBV7-2	TRBJ2-1	TGTGCCAGCAGCCCTAGCGGGAGGGACAATGAGCAGTTCTTC	CASSPSGRDNEQFF
NA	many	TRBV4-3	TRBJ2-2	TGCGCCAGCAGCCAAGAGCCACTAGCTTCAGCCGGGGAGCTGTTTTTT	CASSQEPLASAGELFF
NA	NA	TRBV6-2/TRBV6-3	TRBJ2-3	TGTGCCAGCGGTCCCTCGGGGCAGCTAGGTGATACGCAGTATTTT	CASGPSGQLGDTQYF
NA	medium-sized	TRBV28	TRBJ2-7	TGTGCCAGCAGTCTCACAGGAACTAGCCCGAACGAGCAGTACTTC	CASSLTGTSPNEQYF
TRBD1	NA	TRBV15	TRBJ2-1	TGTGCCACCAGCGGGACAGGGGGTTCCCTTTTC	CATSGTGGSLF
NA	NA	TRBV24-1	TRBJ1-2	TGTGCCACCAGTGGGAGGACAGATTCTTACTACTATGGCTACACCTTC	CATSGRTDSYYYGYTF
TRBD1	NA	TRBV20-1	TRBJ2-7	TGCAGTGCTGTCTTTCAGGGGACAGGGATTTTCTCCTACGAGCAGTACTTC	CSAVFQGTGIFSYEQYF